The clone carrying this T cell receptor (beta chain) was counted ten times or more. This entry comes from a study of molecular identifiers for immune sequencing clone quantification. The sorting of naive CD8 T cells used the CD8+CD4-CCR7+CD45RA+ phenotype. One entry per CDR3 protein results from TCRdb running MiXCR on the PCR reads. The sample records approximately 550,000 distinct CDR3 sequences, 20% to 25% being singletons. The ends were cut back, 0 bases at V and 0 bases at J, with 14 bases in the middle. The CDR3 has 17 amino acids. The germline V gene has CDR1 LGHNA and CDR2 YSLEER. The TCR comes from a human donor in good health. Some libraries in this study had Jurkat cell RNA spiked in. J is TRBJ1-1 and V is TRBV4-3; D is undetermined. The sample consisted of naive CD8+ T cells from blood, with Jurkat cell RNA spiked in. The subset is: FACS-sorted CD8+CD4-CCR7+CD45RA+ naive T cells. The CDR3 here is CASSQDQAEDMNTEAFF. Written as DNA, the CDR3 is TGCGCCAGCAGCCAAGATCAAGCGGAAGATATGAACACTGAAGCTTTCTTT.